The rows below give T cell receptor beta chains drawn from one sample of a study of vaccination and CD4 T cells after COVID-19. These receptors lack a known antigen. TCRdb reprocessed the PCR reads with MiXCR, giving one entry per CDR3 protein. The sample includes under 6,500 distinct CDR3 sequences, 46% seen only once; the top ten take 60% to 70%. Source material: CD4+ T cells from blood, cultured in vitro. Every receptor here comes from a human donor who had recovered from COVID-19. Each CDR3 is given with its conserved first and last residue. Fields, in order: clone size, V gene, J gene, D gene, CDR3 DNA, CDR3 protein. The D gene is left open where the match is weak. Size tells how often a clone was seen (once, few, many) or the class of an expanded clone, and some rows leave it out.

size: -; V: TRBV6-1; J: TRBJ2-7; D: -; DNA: TGTGCCAGCCCCTTACCCGGGCCACCTTACGAGCAGTACTTC; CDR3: CASPLPGPPYEQYF
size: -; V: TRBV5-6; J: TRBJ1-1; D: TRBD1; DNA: TGTGCCAGCAGCGCAAGACAGGGGGGGAACACTGAAGCTTTCTTT; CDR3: CASSARQGGNTEAFF
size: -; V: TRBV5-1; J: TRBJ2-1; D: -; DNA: TGCGCCAGCAGCGCACCATCCGGGGATGAGCAGTTCTTC; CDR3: CASSAPSGDEQFF
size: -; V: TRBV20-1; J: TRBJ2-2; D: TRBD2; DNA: TGCAGTGCTAGAGATTCTGGCGGGGGTAATTGGGACACCGGGGAGCTGTTTTTT; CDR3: CSARDSGGGNWDTGELFF
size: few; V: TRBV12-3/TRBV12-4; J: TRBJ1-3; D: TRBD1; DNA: TGTGCCAGCACTGACAGGGGAAAGGCCTACTCTGGAAACACCATATATTTT; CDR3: CASTDRGKAYSGNTIYF
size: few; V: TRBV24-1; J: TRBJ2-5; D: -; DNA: TGTGCCACCAACGAAGAGACCCAGTACTTC; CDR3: CATNEETQYF
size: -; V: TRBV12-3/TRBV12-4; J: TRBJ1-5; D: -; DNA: TGTGCCAGCACCGCACGTCGCAATCAGCCCCAGCATTTT; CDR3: CASTARRNQPQHF
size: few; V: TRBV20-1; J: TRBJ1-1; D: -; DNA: TGCAGTGCTAGTCTTCCGTCGTTAAACACTGAAGCTTTCTTT; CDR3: CSASLPSLNTEAFF
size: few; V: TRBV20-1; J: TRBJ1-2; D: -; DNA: TGCAGTGCTTCACAGGGTAACGACTATGGCTACACCTTC; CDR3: CSASQGNDYGYTF
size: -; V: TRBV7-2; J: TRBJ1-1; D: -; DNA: TGTGCCAGCAGTCTCAGACCCGGGGAAAACACTGAAGCTTCCTTT; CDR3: CASSLRPGENTEASF
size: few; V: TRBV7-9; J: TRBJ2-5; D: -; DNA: TGTGCCAGCAGCTTAGACGGCGGGGCGGCGACCCAGTACTTC; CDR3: CASSLDGGAATQYF
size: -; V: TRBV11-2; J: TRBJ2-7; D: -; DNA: TGTGCCAGCAGAAAACTGGGGGAGTCTCGGCGGTACTTC; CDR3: CASRKLGESRRYF
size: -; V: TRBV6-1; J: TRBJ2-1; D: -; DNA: TGTGCCAGCCTGGGACACCCTCTGGCTGAGCAGTTCTTC; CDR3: CASLGHPLAEQFF
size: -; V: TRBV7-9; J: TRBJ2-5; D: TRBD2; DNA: TGTGCCAGCAGCTTAGCCCAACTAGCGTTGATGAGAGAGACCCAGTACTTC; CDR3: CASSLAQLALMRETQYF
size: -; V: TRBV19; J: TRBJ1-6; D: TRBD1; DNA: TGTGCCAGTAGTACCCAGACAGGGGACGGGTCACCCCTCCACTTT; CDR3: CASSTQTGDGSPLHF
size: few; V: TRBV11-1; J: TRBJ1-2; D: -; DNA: TGTGCCAGCAGCTCCCTCAGGGTGGGGATTCGCTATGGCTACACCTTC; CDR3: CASSSLRVGIRYGYTF
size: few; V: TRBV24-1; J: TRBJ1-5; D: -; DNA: TGTGCCACCAGTGAGCCCCTCGACATAGAGGGCCATCAGCCCCAGCATTTT; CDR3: CATSEPLDIEGHQPQHF
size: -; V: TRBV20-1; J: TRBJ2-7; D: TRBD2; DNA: TGCAGTGCTCCGCGGACTAGCGGGGGTGCCTACGAGCAGTACTTC; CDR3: CSAPRTSGGAYEQYF
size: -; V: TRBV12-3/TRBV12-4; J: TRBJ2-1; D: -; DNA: TGTGCCAGCAGTTTGGGACTTTTTAATGAGCAGTTCTTC; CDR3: CASSLGLFNEQFF
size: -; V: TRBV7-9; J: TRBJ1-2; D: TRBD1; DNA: TGTGCCAGCAGCTCAATCCGGGACAGCATCTATGGCTACACCTTC; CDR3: CASSSIRDSIYGYTF
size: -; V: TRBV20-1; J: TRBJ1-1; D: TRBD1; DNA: TGCAGTGCTAGGGAGACAGGGGTTCGGGAAACTGAAGCTTTCTTT; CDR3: CSARETGVRETEAFF
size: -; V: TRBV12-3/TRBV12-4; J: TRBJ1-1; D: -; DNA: TGTGCCAGCAGTTTGGGGACCCGGACAAACATGAACACTGAAGCTTTCTTT; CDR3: CASSLGTRTNMNTEAFF
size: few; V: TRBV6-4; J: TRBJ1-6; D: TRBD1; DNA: TGTGCCAGCAGTGACGGGACAGGGGGTTCACCCCTCCACTTT; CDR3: CASSDGTGGSPLHF
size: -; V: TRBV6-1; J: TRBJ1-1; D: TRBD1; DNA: TGTGCCAGCAGTGGAGAGGACAGGGAGAACACTGAAGCTTTCTTT; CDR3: CASSGEDRENTEAFF
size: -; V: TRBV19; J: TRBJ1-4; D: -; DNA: TGTGCCAGTAGTATAGATGCGGGGCTTCGTGATGAAAAACTGTTTTTT; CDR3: CASSIDAGLRDEKLFF
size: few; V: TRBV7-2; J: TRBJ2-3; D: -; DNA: TGTGCCAGCAGCCTCAGGGGGCGGGGGCCCACAGATACGCAGTATTTT; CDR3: CASSLRGRGPTDTQYF
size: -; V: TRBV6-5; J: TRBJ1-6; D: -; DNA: TGTGCCAGCAGTTCGGCAGGGGAGGAATCACCCCTCCACTTT; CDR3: CASSSAGEESPLHF
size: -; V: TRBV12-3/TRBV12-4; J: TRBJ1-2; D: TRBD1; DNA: TGTGCCAGCAGGGAAACAGGGGGCGGTGGCTACACCTTC; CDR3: CASRETGGGGYTF
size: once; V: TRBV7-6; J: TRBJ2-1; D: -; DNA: TGTGCCAGCAGCCTCCCTCAAAATCTGGGGGGTAGGAGAAGCTCCTACAATGAGCAGTTCTTC; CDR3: CASSLPQNLGGRRSSYNEQFF
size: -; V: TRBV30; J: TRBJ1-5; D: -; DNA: TGTGCCTGGAGTTCGAATCGGGAGGGCAAGCCCCAGCATTTT; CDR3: CAWSSNREGKPQHF
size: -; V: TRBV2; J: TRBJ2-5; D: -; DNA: TGTGCCAGCAGTGAAGATCTGGGCAAGGAGACCCAGTACTTC; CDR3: CASSEDLGKETQYF
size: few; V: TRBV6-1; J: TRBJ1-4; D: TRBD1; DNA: TGTGCCAGCAGTCCCGACAGGGGAGGCGTCCAAAAACTGTTTTTT; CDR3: CASSPDRGGVQKLFF
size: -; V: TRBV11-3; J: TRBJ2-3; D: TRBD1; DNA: TGTGCCAGCAGCTTAAGAACCACAGGGGGTCCCCGCACAGATACGCAGTATTTT; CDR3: CASSLRTTGGPRTDTQYF
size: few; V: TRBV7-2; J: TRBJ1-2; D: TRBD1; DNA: TGTGCCAGCAGCCCCCGGGACAGGGCGGGCTACACCTTC; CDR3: CASSPRDRAGYTF